The 10 T cell receptor beta chains below come from one sample, sequenced in a study of cytomegalovirus exposure and HLA in healthy donors (dated by TCRdb to the late 2010s). Library prep was done by the immunoSEQ multiplex PCR assay. The multiplex PCR relied on a mix of 60 forward primers for TCR Vbeta segments and 13 reverse primers for TCR Jbeta segments. TCRdb stores this immuneACCESS table with in-frame sequences only. Part of the clones is absent; in the studies checked, under half of the shortfall reflects unresolved V genes, and no reason is known for the rest. This sample holds 90,000 to 95,000 clones; about 77% were observed only once. The ten largest clones capture under 5% of the sample. Input material: PBMCs. The source is a male donor in good health and CMV-seropositive.

This clone was seen a single time. This chain uses TRBV10-1 with TRBJ2-4, with TRBD1 as a possible D gene (6 bases). Trimming took off 7 bases at V and 5 bases at J, with 21 bases between the two ends. The CDR3 contains 16 residues. Per the germline V gene, CDR1 is WNHNN and CDR2 is SYGVQD (reference sequence). The CDR3 DNA reads as TGCGCCAGCAAGGGTGTCCCAGGGACACTCCAAAACATTCAGTACTTC. Its translation is CASKGVPGTLQNIQYF.

Only a few counts were recorded for this clone. V gene TRBV27 combines with J gene TRBJ1-3, with 9 bases identical to TRBD1. CDR1 and CDR2 (germline): MNHEY, SMNVEV (reference sequence). The CDR3 is 14 amino acids. Trimming removed 6 bases from V and 6 bases from J; junction bases left unmatched: 6. The chain's CDR3 is CASRRQGEKNTIYF. CDR3 sequence (DNA): TGTGCCAGCAGGCGACAGGGGGAAAAAAACACCATATATTTT.

The count of this clone is one. This CDR3 is CAGLGGDGSNYGYTF. DNA for the CDR3: TGTGCAGGGTTGGGGGGGGACGGGAGTAACTATGGCTACACCTTC. The rearrangement joins TRBV6-1 to TRBJ1-2; maybe TRBD1 (5 bases). CDR3 length: 15 residues. CDR1 and CDR2 (germline): MNHNS, SASEGT.

The rearrangement uses TRBV6-1 and TRBJ1-2; the match to TRBD1 covers 9 bases. Germline trimming cut 6 bases from V and 8 bases from J; bases unmatched to any gene: 10. Germline lookup yields CDR1 MNHNS and CDR2 SASEGT. The CDR3 totals 14 residues. CDR3 loop: CASREAGQGSGYTF. The CDR3 region has the DNA TGTGCCAGCAGGGAGGCGGGACAGGGAAGCGGCTACACCTTC.

The chain links TRBV2 to TRBJ1-2; possible D gene TRBD1, 5 bases. The CDR3 is 15 amino acids. Germline lookup yields CDR1 SNHLY and CDR2 FYNNEI. V was cut by 5 bases and J by 4 bases, with 17 bases left in between. Here the CDR3 reads CASSRQGGYSYGYTF. CDR3 sequence (DNA): TGTGCCAGCAGTCGGCAGGGAGGATATAGCTATGGCTACACCTTC.

This clone was counted a few times. The rearrangement joins TRBV6-6 to TRBJ1-3; D possibly corresponds to TRBD1 (5 bases). V lost 5 bases, J lost 2 bases, and 10 bases lay in between. This CDR3 spans 14 amino acids. Per the germline V gene, CDR1 is MNHNY and CDR2 is SVGAGI (reference sequence). The CDR3 DNA sequence: TGTGCCAGCAGTCCTCAGGGAACTGGAAACACCATATATTTT. It yields the protein CASSPQGTGNTIYF.

CDR3 residues: CASSSGTGVNEQFF. Here the CDR3 DNA reads TGTGCCAGCAGCTCCGGGACAGGGGTTAATGAGCAGTTCTTC. V is TRBV27 and J is TRBJ2-1; TRBD1 agrees at 10 bases. The CDR3 is 14 residues long. Trimming took 6 bases from V and 7 from J; bases not matched to a gene: 6. Germline CDR1 and CDR2: MNHEY and SMNVEV (reference sequence).

The chain uses TRBV28 and TRBJ2-5; 8 bases are a match to TRBD2. V gave up 10 bases and J gave up 5 bases; unmatched junction bases: 15. The V gene's germline CDR1 is MDHEN and CDR2 SYDVKM. This CDR3 has 15 residues. The CDR3 region has the DNA TGTGCCACCACCAGGACAACGGGGGGGCGGGAGACCCAGTACTTC. It translates to CATTRTTGGRETQYF.

The chain couples TRBV27 to TRBJ2-1, with 8 positions matching TRBD2. The CDR3 contains 15 residues. The germline CDR1 and CDR2 sequences are MNHEY and SMNVEV (reference sequence). Germline trimming cut 8 bases from V and 3 bases from J; bases unmatched to any gene: 9. The CDR3 DNA follows: TGTGCCAGCGGGGTTCGGGGGGGGGTCTACAATGAGCAGTTCTTC. Its protein product is CASGVRGGVYNEQFF.

This clone was seen more than once but under ten times. This sequence joins TRBV29-1 and TRBJ2-5; 7 bases fit TRBD1. The V segment lost 5 bases and the J segment 1 base; nucleotides outside the gene matches: 7. The CDR3 sequence is 14 residues long. Germline V gene sequence: CDR1 SQVTM, CDR2 ANQGSEA. The CDR3 sequence: CSVNRPGGQETQYF. The CDR3 bases are TGCAGCGTTAACCGACCAGGGGGCCAAGAGACCCAGTACTTC.